The 30 T cell receptor beta chains below all came from one sample that was sequenced in a study of PD-1 blockade in mismatch repair-deficient tumors. The repertoire was sequenced with immunoSEQ multiplex PCR; TCRdb's copy has only in-frame clones and lacks some. Here the sample spans 120,000 or so clones, approximately 91% being singletons. The sequences come from peripheral blood, collected just over 70 weeks after starting pembrolizumab. The receptor set was obtained from an adult with mismatch repair-deficient cancer.

The chain recombines TRBV2 with TRBJ2-3, with D uncertain. This CDR3 spans 14 amino acids. The ends were cut back, 4 bases at V and 2 bases at J, with 10 bases in the middle. From germline, CDR1 is SNHLY and CDR2 FYNNEI. CDR3 residues: CASSAGQPTDTQYF. CDR3 bases: TGTGCCAGCAGTGCGGGTCAGCCCACAGATACGCAGTATTTT.

V and J are TRBV4-1 and TRBJ2-1, with 8 bases lining up with TRBD2. CDR1 and CDR2 (germline): MGHRA, YSYEKL. This CDR3 spans 16 amino acids. Unmatched junction bases numbered 4, after V lost 3 bases and J lost 0 bases. CDR3 sequence (DNA): TGCGCCAGCAGCCATCTTAGCGGGAACTCCTACAATGAGCAGTTCTTC. It translates to CASSHLSGNSYNEQFF.

The rearrangement links TRBV29-1 to TRBJ2-2; D is ambiguous. The CDR3 contains 12 residues. Trimming left V 4 bases short and J 5 bases short, with 8 bases between. The germline CDR1 and CDR2 sequences are SQVTM and ANQGSEA. The CDR3 reads CSVGPLTGELFF. In DNA form, the CDR3 reads TGCAGCGTTGGGCCCCTTACCGGGGAGCTGTTTTTT.

The rearrangement uses TRBV27 and TRBJ2-4, with unresolved D. The CDR3 has 16 amino acids. CDR1 and CDR2 from the germline V gene are MNHEY and SMNVEV (reference sequence). The ends were cut back, 5 bases at V and 2 bases at J, with 16 bases in the middle. The CDR3 sequence: CASSRHIMGTKNIQYF. The CDR3 DNA reads as TGTGCCAGCAGTCGTCATATTATGGGTACCAAAAACATTCAGTACTTC.

The V and J genes are TRBV27 and TRBJ2-1, with D unclear. Germline assignment: CDR1 MNHEY and CDR2 SMNVEV (reference sequence). The germline V and J ends were trimmed by 11 bases and 10 bases, with 18 bases remaining between them. This CDR3 has 12 amino acids. Written as DNA, the CDR3 is TGTGCCGCAAAATCGCCCATGGAGGAGCAGTTCTTC. Translation gives CAAKSPMEEQFF.

The rearrangement joins TRBV2 to TRBJ2-7; 12 nucleotides line up with TRBD1. Germline V lookup: CDR1 SNHLY, CDR2 FYNNEI. After removal of 3 bases from V and 4 bases from J, the junction contained 4 bases not matched to a gene. This CDR3 spans 15 amino acids. CDR3 in DNA: TGTGCCAGCAGTGAGCGGGACAGGGGGCTGTACGAGCAGTACTTC. Its translation: CASSERDRGLYEQYF.

The J gene is TRBJ2-2, the V gene TRBV7-9; TRBD2 matches 13 bases. Germline assignment: CDR1 SEHNR and CDR2 FQNEAQ (reference sequence). The V and J ends lost 4 bases and 4 bases, in that order; junction bases with no gene match: 9. There are 18 residues in the CDR3. The CDR3 DNA is TGTGCCAGCAGCTCCGAGTTAGGACTAGCGGGAGTCACCGGGGAGCTGTTTTTT. It translates to CASSSELGLAGVTGELFF.

The chain carries TRBV4-3 and TRBJ2-3, with 8 nucleotides matching TRBD1. The CDR3 is made up of 16 amino acids. The trim removed 3 bases at V and 1 base at J, leaving 6 bases unmatched. The germline V gene encodes CDR1 LGHNA and CDR2 YSLEER. The CDR3 is CASSQTDRAGTDTQYF. CDR3 coding DNA: TGCGCCAGCAGCCAGACGGACAGGGCCGGCACAGATACGCAGTATTTT.

This rearrangement joins TRBV4-3 to TRBJ1-2; D is ambiguous. The CDR3 is 14 amino acids. The germline V and J ends were trimmed by 1 base and 4 bases, with 10 bases remaining between them. CDR1 is LGHNA and CDR2 is YSLEER in the germline V gene. The CDR3 is CASSQVPGSYGYTF. In nucleotides, the CDR3 is TGCGCCAGCAGCCAAGTACCGGGAAGCTATGGCTACACCTTC.

The chain is built from TRBV14 and TRBJ2-7, with 7 bases that match TRBD1. The CDR3 totals 14 residues. V shed 4 bases, J shed 1 base, and the junction held 4 bases outside the gene matches. In germline, CDR1 is SGHDN, CDR2 FVKESK. The CDR3 here is CASSPYRGSYEQYF. CDR3 sequence (DNA): TGTGCCAGCAGCCCCTACAGGGGTTCCTACGAGCAGTACTTC.

This chain links TRBV7-3 with TRBJ2-5; D is uncertain. Trimming left V 3 bases short and J 7 bases short, with 12 bases between. The germline V gene encodes CDR1 SGHTA and CDR2 FQGTGA. The CDR3 runs 13 residues. The DNA for the CDR3 is TGTGCCAGCAGCTTCGACCCCACTGGGACCCAGTACTTC. Translating gives CASSFDPTGTQYF.

The CDR3 region is CASSPDRGLSHQETQYF. CDR3 in DNA: TGCGCCAGCAGTCCAGACAGGGGGCTAAGCCACCAAGAGACCCAGTACTTC. The chain has TRBV23-1 and TRBJ2-5, with 10 bases that match TRBD1. TRBV23-1 is designated an ORF whose function remains uncertain. V lost 4 bases and J lost 0; bases outside the gene matches: 8. This CDR3 comprises 17 residues.

The V gene is TRBV7-2, the J gene TRBJ2-1; D possibly uses TRBD1 or TRBD2 (5 bases each). Germline CDR1 is SGHTA and CDR2 is FQGNSA. V lost 5 bases and J 2 bases, leaving 13 bases between the germline ends. The CDR3 consists of 15 residues. DNA for the CDR3: TGTGCCAGCAGCCCACCGGGACCCCCCTACAATGAGCAGTTCTTC. Translated, it gives CASSPPGPPYNEQFF.

The J gene is TRBJ2-1, the V gene TRBV19, with 9 positions matching TRBD2. The germline V gene has CDR1 LNHDA and CDR2 SQIVND (reference sequence). The length of the CDR3 is 15 residues. J lost 2 bases, V lost 8 bases, and 7 bases had no gene match. CDR3 residues: CASSRGGRAYNEQFF. In nucleotides, the CDR3 is TGTGCCAGTTCCCGGGGCGGGAGGGCCTACAATGAGCAGTTCTTC.

This clone was seen a single time. This chain links TRBV6-5 with TRBJ2-2; D is perhaps TRBD1 or TRBD2 (5 bases each). Germline assignment: CDR1 MNHEY and CDR2 SVGAGI. The CDR3 is 14 residues long. Trimming cost V 6 bases and J 6 bases, with 14 bases left between them. The CDR3 nucleotides are TGTGCCAGCAGGACCGGGACCTTACCCGGGGAGCTGTTTTTT. Translating it yields CASRTGTLPGELFF.

The chain has TRBV28 and TRBJ2-5; a possible D gene is TRBD1 (6 bases). Trimming took off 1 base at V and 7 bases at J, with 19 bases between the two ends. Germline V lookup: CDR1 MDHEN, CDR2 SYDVKM. This CDR3 comprises 16 residues. DNA of the CDR3: TGTGCCAGCAGTTTATATCGTGTGGGGGCACAGGGGACCCAGTACTTC. This sequence encodes CASSLYRVGAQGTQYF. Filled out from reference TRBV28 and TRBJ2-5, the complete variable domain reads DVKVTQSSRYLVKRTGEKVFLECVQDMDHENMFWYRQDPGLGLRLIYFSYDVKMKEKGDIPEGYSVSREKKERFSLILESASTNQTSMYLCASSLYRVGAQGTQYFGPGTRLLVL.

This clone was recorded a few times. The chain has TRBV11-2 and TRBJ2-7; D is tentatively TRBD1 or TRBD2 (5 bases each). This CDR3 has 17 residues. Trimming removed 1 base at V and 2 bases at J, with 18 bases between. CDR1 is SGHAT and CDR2 is FQNNGV in the germline V gene. CDR3: CASSLGGPGTDTYEQYF. The CDR3 DNA follows: TGTGCCAGCAGCTTAGGCGGGCCCGGGACGGACACCTACGAGCAGTACTTC.

The chain is built from TRBV7-9 and TRBJ2-7; no reliable D call. From germline, CDR1 is SEHNR and CDR2 FQNEAQ (reference sequence). The CDR3 is 15 amino acids. V dropped 4 bases and J dropped 4 bases, with 17 bases sitting between them. The CDR3 here is CASSSLLGSRYEQYF. CDR3 bases: TGTGCCAGCAGCTCCCTTTTGGGCAGCCGATACGAGCAGTACTTC.

In this sample, this clone turned up once. This sequence joins TRBV27 and TRBJ2-1; 11 bases are shared with TRBD2. CDR1 and CDR2 (germline): MNHEY, SMNVEV (reference sequence). Trimming at V came to 4 bases and at J to 8 bases, leaving 13 bases not matched to a gene. This CDR3 region has 17 residues. The CDR3 sequence is CASSSPGLAEPRDEQFF. The CDR3 DNA follows: TGTGCCAGCAGTTCACCGGGACTAGCGGAGCCTCGCGATGAGCAGTTCTTC.

The chain recombines TRBV5-1 with TRBJ1-2; 7 bases align to TRBD1. The ends lost 8 bases at V and 1 base at J; junction bases unmatched: 17. This CDR3 has 17 residues. The V gene's germline CDR1 is SGHRS and CDR2 YFSETQ. The CDR3 nucleotides read TGCGCCAGAACTCGCGACAGGGTTGTCGTTCATAACTATGGCTACACCTTC. Translated: CARTRDRVVVHNYGYTF.

The chain uses TRBV6-1 and TRBJ1-5; D unresolved. Looked up from germline, CDR1 is MNHNS and CDR2 is SASEGT. V shed 4 bases and J shed 1 base, with 14 bases lying between them. This CDR3 comprises 16 residues. The chain's CDR3 is CASSVPPTGSNQPQHF. The CDR3 bases are TGTGCCAGCAGTGTCCCGCCGACCGGCAGCAATCAGCCCCAGCATTTT.

The chain carries TRBV7-9 and TRBJ2-7; D unclear. The CDR3 runs to 11 residues. Germline V lookup: CDR1 SEHNR, CDR2 FQNEAQ (reference sequence). Trimming pared 2 bases from V and 9 bases from J, leaving 8 bases between. CDR3: CASSLTPVQYF. The CDR3 bases are TGTGCCAGCAGCTTAACGCCCGTGCAGTACTTC.

The count of this clone is one. The chain recombines TRBV9 with TRBJ1-5, with D tentatively TRBD1 (6 bases). V was shortened by 3 bases and J by 0 bases, with 13 bases between the two germline ends. Germline V gives CDR1 SGDLS, CDR2 YYNGEE. The CDR3 spans 16 residues. CDR3 region: CASSAGTSLSNQPQHF. CDR3 bases: TGTGCCAGCAGCGCCGGGACATCCCTTAGCAATCAGCCCCAGCATTTT.

In nucleotides, the CDR3 is TGCAGCGTTGAGGTACCAGGGGAGGAGGCAGATACGCAGTATTTT. Its translation: CSVEVPGEEADTQYF. This chain joins TRBV29-1 and TRBJ2-3, with D perhaps assigned TRBD1 or TRBD2 (6 bases each). The CDR3 extends over 15 amino acids. The ends were cut back, 3 bases at V and 4 bases at J, with 17 bases in the middle. In germline, CDR1 is SQVTM, CDR2 ANQGSEA.

This sequence joins TRBV7-6 and TRBJ2-6; D is possibly TRBD1 (5 bases). There are 15 residues in the CDR3. V lost 5 bases and J lost 0, with 8 bases in between. The V gene's germline CDR1 is SGHVS and CDR2 FNYEAQ. The CDR3 loop is CASSGRVSGANVLTF. CDR3 in DNA: TGTGCCAGCAGCGGCAGGGTCTCTGGGGCCAACGTCCTGACTTTC.

The chain combines TRBV9 with TRBJ1-1; a weak D match, TRBD1 (5 bases). The V gene lost 0 bases and the J gene lost 3 bases, with 9 bases spanning the gap. CDR3 length: 14 amino acids. Germline-derived CDR1 and CDR2 are SGDLS and YYNGEE. CDR3: CASSVVGGDTEAFF. CDR3 DNA sequence: TGTGCCAGCAGCGTAGTGGGGGGTGACACTGAAGCTTTCTTT.

CDR3 DNA sequence: TGCGCCAGCAGTGAGTCAGACAGGCAGGATTACGAGCAGTACTTC. Residues: CASSESDRQDYEQYF. The chain carries TRBV10-2 and TRBJ2-7; possibly TRBD1 for D (6 bases). Germline V CDR1 and CDR2: WSHSY, SAAADI. Trimming removed 0 bases at V and 4 bases at J, with 13 bases between. The CDR3 extends over 15 amino acids.

The chain employs TRBV11-2 and TRBJ2-1; a weak D match, TRBD1 (5 bases). The CDR3 consists of 15 residues. Trimming took 3 bases from V and 2 from J, leaving 11 bases between them. The germline V gene has CDR1 SGHAT and CDR2 FQNNGV. CDR3 nucleotide sequence: TGTGCCAGCAGCTTTACTACAGGCGCCTACAATGAGCAGTTCTTC. Translated, it gives CASSFTTGAYNEQFF.

This clone appeared a single time. The genes are TRBV11-2 and TRBJ2-1; D ambiguous. In germline, CDR1 is SGHAT, CDR2 FQNNGV. V was trimmed by 0 bases and J by 0 bases, leaving 18 bases between them. The CDR3 sequence is 19 residues long. CDR3 sequence (DNA): TGTGCCAGCAGCTTAGATTACACCTACCCGTTGAGCTCCTACAATGAGCAGTTCTTC. Its protein product is CASSLDYTYPLSSYNEQFF.

The chain carries TRBV27 and TRBJ2-7; D gene ambiguous. This CDR3 is built from 16 residues. Per germline, CDR1 MNHEY and CDR2 SMNVEV (reference sequence). The germline V and J ends were trimmed by 2 bases and 2 bases, with 16 bases remaining between them. CDR3 DNA: TGTGCCAGCAGTTTAAGCACAAATACCCTCCCCTACGAGCAGTACTTC. The encoded protein is CASSLSTNTLPYEQYF.